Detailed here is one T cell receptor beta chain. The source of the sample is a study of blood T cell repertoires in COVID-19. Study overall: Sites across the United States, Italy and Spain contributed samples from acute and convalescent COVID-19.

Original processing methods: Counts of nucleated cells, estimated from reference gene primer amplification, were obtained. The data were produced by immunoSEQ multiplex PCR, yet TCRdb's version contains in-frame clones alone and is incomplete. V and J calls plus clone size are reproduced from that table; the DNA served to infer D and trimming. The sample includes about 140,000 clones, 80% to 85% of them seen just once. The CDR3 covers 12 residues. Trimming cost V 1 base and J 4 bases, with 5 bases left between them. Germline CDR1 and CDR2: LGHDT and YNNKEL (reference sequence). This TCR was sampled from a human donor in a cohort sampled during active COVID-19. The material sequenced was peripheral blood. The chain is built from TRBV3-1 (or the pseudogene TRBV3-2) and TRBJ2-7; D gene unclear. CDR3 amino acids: CASSQAVYEQYF. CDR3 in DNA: TGTGCCAGCAGCCAAGCGGTGTACGAGCAGTACTTC.